This TCR beta chain came from a study of T cells after yellow fever vaccination. This CDR3 spans 17 amino acids. V shed 6 bases and J 4 bases; nucleotides not matched to a gene: 9. Germline lookup yields CDR1 KGHSH and CDR2 LQKENI. A single record per CDR3 protein comes from TCRdb applying MiXCR to the 5' RACE reads. This table has about 350,000 distinct CDR3 sequences, roughly 7.5% appearing once. This TCR derives from a man aged 18 to 29 who received the YFV17D yellow fever vaccine. The chain couples TRBV18 to TRBJ2-6; 10 bases are a match to TRBD1. This specimen consisted of PBMCs, obtained around 45 days after the first yellow fever vaccination. The DNA for the CDR3 is TGTGCCAGCTCTCAACTGGGGACAGGGGTCGGGGCCAACGTCCTGACTTTC. This gives the protein CASSQLGTGVGANVLTF.